The 8 T cell receptor beta chains presented below share a single source sample, sequenced in a study of cytomegalovirus exposure and HLA in healthy donors. Data came from immunoSEQ multiplex PCR; TCRdb stores just in-frame clones and leaves some out. Of 70,000 or so clones listed, 91% were seen once; the top ten hold about 3%. Sample: PBMCs. Source of these receptors: a man younger than 35 in good health and CMV-seronegative.

The chain is built from TRBV28 and TRBJ1-5, with TRBD1 as a possible D gene (6 bases). Germline V gene data show CDR1 as MDHEN and CDR2 as SYDVKM. Trimming shortened V by 2 bases and J by 4 bases, and 9 bases separated the two germline ends. The CDR3 has 14 amino acids. CDR3: CASSLGQFNQPQHF. CDR3 DNA: TGTGCCAGCAGTTTAGGACAGTTTAATCAGCCCCAGCATTTT.

In nucleotides, the CDR3 is TGTGCCAGCAGCTCCGGACAGGGCAAGCAGTACTTC. It specifies CASSSGQGKQYF. This rearrangement joins TRBV7-3 to TRBJ2-7; 8 bases match TRBD1. V gave up 4 bases and J gave up 8 bases; unmatched junction bases: 4. Looked up from germline, CDR1 is SGHTA and CDR2 is FQGTGA. The CDR3 length is 12 residues.

This chain links TRBV5-4 with TRBJ1-2; 8 nucleotides agree with TRBD1. J lost 3 bases, V lost 5 bases, and 3 bases had no gene match. The V gene's germline CDR1 is SGHNT and CDR2 YYREEE (reference sequence). The CDR3 sequence is 13 residues long. The CDR3 protein is CASSSDRDYGYTF. CDR3 nucleotides: TGTGCCAGCAGTTCGGACAGGGACTATGGCTACACCTTC.

This chain connects TRBV4-3 to TRBJ2-1; 8 nucleotides line up with TRBD2. Germline CDR1 LGHNA, CDR2 YSLEER. This CDR3 contains 15 residues. V dropped 0 bases and J dropped 3; count of bases not matched to a gene: 1. The chain's CDR3 is CASSQDTSGYNEQFF. CDR3 in DNA: TGCGCCAGCAGCCAAGATACTAGCGGCTACAATGAGCAGTTCTTC.

The rearrangement joins TRBV10-3 to TRBJ2-1; D may be TRBD2 (5 bases). Trimming shortened V by 0 bases and J by 0 bases, and 9 bases separated the two germline ends. Germline loops: CDR1 ENHRY, CDR2 SYGVKD. The CDR3 totals 16 residues. The DNA for the CDR3 is TGTGCCATCAGTGAGTCCCGGGGAAGCTCCTACAATGAGCAGTTCTTC. It translates to CAISESRGSSYNEQFF.

V and J are TRBV2 and TRBJ2-7; perhaps TRBD2 as D (5 bases). Germline V gene sequence: CDR1 SNHLY, CDR2 FYNNEI. V was shortened by 3 bases and J by 0 bases, with 12 bases between the two germline ends. This CDR3 comprises 15 residues. The CDR3 coding sequence is TGTGCCAGCAGTGACAGGACGGGGAGCTCCTACGAGCAGTACTTC. Encoded protein: CASSDRTGSSYEQYF. Based on the CDR3 plus reference TRBV2 and TRBJ2-7, the full variable domain is EPEVTQTPSHQVTQMGQEVILRCVPISNHLYFYWYRQILGQKVEFLVSFYNNEISEKSEIFDDQFSVERPDGSNFTLKIRSTKLEDSAMYFCASSDRTGSSYEQYFGPGTRLTVT.

The table lists this clone with a count of one. The genes are TRBV11-3 and TRBJ2-1; TRBD2 aligns across 7 bases. The length of the CDR3 is 15 residues. Germline V gives CDR1 SGHNT, CDR2 YENEEA. The ends lost 3 bases at V and 12 bases at J; junction bases unmatched: 14. CDR3 sequence reads: CASSFGGRSPRGQFF. CDR3 sequence (DNA): TGTGCCAGCAGCTTCGGCGGGAGATCTCCTAGGGGGCAGTTCTTC.

The chain links TRBV6-5 to TRBJ1-1; D gene unclear. This CDR3 comprises 15 residues. V lost 6 bases to trimming and J lost 1 base, with 15 bases between them. Germline CDR1 MNHEY, CDR2 SVGAGI. DNA for the CDR3: TGTGCCAGCAGCCTTATTGGGCCACCGAACACTGAAGCTTTCTTT. This encodes CASSLIGPPNTEAFF.